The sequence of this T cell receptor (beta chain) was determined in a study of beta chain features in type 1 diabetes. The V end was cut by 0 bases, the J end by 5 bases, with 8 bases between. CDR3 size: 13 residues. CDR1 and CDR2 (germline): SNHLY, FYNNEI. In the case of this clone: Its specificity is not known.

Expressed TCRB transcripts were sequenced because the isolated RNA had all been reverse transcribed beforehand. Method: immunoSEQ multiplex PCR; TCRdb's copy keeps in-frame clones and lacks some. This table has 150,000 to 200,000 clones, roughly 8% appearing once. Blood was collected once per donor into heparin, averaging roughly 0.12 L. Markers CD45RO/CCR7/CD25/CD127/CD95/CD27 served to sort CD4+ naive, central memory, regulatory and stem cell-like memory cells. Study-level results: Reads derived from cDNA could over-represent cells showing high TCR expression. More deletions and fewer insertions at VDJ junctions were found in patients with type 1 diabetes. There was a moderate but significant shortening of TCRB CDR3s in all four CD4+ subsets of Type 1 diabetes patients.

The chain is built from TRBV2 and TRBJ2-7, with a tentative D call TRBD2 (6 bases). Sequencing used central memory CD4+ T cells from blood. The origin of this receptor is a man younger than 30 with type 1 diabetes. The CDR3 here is CASSEAGGNEQYF. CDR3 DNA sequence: TGTGCCAGCAGTGAAGCCGGAGGGAACGAGCAGTACTTC.